The clone carrying this T cell receptor beta chain was counted only a few times. Sequenced by immunoSEQ multiplex PCR; TCRdb stores in-frame clones only, minus some. The table records hundreds of thousands of clones, around 80% of them present only once. This record comes from a study of blood T cell repertoires in COVID-19. Study as a whole: Acute and convalescent COVID-19 specimens originated in the United States, Italy and Spain. PBMCs, B-cell-depleted T cells, or T cells provided the cDNA or gDNA that made up the material.

The germline CDR1 and CDR2 sequences are MDHEN and SYDVKM. Trimming shortened V by 5 bases and J by 4 bases, and 17 bases separated the two germline ends. CDR3 length equals 15 residues. This receptor was taken from a woman at least 80 years old with acute or convalescent COVID-19. The chain combines TRBV28 with TRBJ1-2, with D possibly being TRBD1 (5 bases). Specimen: peripheral blood. CDR3 DNA: TGTGCCAGCAGTCCGGGGGATCGCAGGGTCTATGGCTACACCTTC. Translating gives CASSPGDRRVYGYTF.